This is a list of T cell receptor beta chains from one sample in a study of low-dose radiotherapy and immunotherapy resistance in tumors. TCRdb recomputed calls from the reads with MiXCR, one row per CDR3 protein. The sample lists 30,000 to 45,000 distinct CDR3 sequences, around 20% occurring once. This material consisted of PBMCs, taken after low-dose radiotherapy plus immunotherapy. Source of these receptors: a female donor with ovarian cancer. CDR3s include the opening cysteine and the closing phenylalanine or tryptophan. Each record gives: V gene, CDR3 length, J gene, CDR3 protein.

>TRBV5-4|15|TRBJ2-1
CASSSGAVTINEQFF
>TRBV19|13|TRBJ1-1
CASSITLNTEAFF
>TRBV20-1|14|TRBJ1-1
CSAYTGQGHTEAFF
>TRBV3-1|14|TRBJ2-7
CASSQDGLAYEQYF
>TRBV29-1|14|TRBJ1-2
CSPKGRASNYGYTF
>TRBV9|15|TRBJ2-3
CASSLRQGAGDTQYF
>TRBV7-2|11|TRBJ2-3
CASSLTSAQYF
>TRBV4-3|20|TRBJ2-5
CASSQVGKRGASGLFGTQYF
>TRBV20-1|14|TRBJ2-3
CSARDRGSVDTQYF
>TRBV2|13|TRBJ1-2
CASSLLGAYGYTF
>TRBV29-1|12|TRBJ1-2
CSVLLLDYGYTF
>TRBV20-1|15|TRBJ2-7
CSARPTGQGPYEQYF
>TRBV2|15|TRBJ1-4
CASSDGQVDNEKLFF
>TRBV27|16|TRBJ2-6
CASRSYLDSGANVLTF
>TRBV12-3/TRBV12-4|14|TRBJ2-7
CASSFGQGLIGQYF
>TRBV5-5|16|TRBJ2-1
CASSLVRSVAYNEQFF
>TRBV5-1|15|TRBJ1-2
CASSRDRARYYGYTF
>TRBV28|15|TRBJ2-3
CASSFGTTYTDTQYF
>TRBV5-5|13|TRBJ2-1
CASSLDWINEQFF
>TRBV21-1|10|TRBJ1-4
CAVTREKLFF